This entry lists 32 T cell receptor beta chains sequenced from one sample in a study of blood T cell repertoires in COVID-19. Sequenced by immunoSEQ multiplex PCR; TCRdb stores in-frame clones only, minus some. The sample includes about 73,000 clones, around four fifths of them seen just once. The specimen sequenced was peripheral blood. The receptors come from a man aged 50-60 years with active COVID-19.

The rearrangement joins TRBV18 to TRBJ2-7; D perhaps matches TRBD2 (5 bases). Germline loops: CDR1 KGHSH, CDR2 LQKENI. This CDR3 spans 16 amino acids. V was pared by 4 bases and J by 9 bases, with 25 bases between. The CDR3 DNA follows: TGTGCCAGCTCACGCGCCTCGGGAACAAGCTACGTAGGGCAGTACTTC. This sequence encodes CASSRASGTSYVGQYF.

V is TRBV6-5 and J is TRBJ1-5; D gene unclear. Germline CDR1 MNHEY, CDR2 SVGAGI. The CDR3 length is 14 residues. Trimming took off 2 bases at V and 6 bases at J, with 11 bases between the two ends. The chain's CDR3 is CASSYRNTGQPQHF. CDR3 nucleotide sequence: TGTGCCAGCAGTTACCGCAATACGGGTCAGCCCCAGCATTTT.

This rearrangement joins TRBV23-1 to TRBJ1-2; 8 bases map to TRBD1. TRBV23-1 is recorded as an ORF, its role being uncertain. Trimming took 4 bases from V and 8 from J; bases not matched to a gene: 12. The CDR3 consists of 15 residues. The CDR3 nucleotides read TGCGCCAGCAGTCCCCGGGACAGGTGTCCCCGCGGCTACACCTTC. Translated: CASSPRDRCPRGYTF.

The V call is TRBV20-1, the J call TRBJ1-5; D is unresolved. The germline V gene encodes CDR1 DFQATT and CDR2 SNEGSKA (reference sequence). V was pared by 3 bases and J by 2 bases, with 8 bases between. This CDR3 region has 13 residues. The CDR3 nucleotides are TGCAGTGCTAGTTTCGGAGGCAATCAGCCCCAGCATTTT. The encoded protein is CSASFGGNQPQHF.

This rearrangement joins TRBV18 to TRBJ1-4; D remains ambiguous. The CDR3 sequence is 14 residues long. Germline CDR1 reads KGHSH; CDR2 reads LQKENI. Between the trimmed V and J ends, which lost 2 bases and 7 bases, there was a span of 11 bases. The chain's CDR3 is CASSPTTGIEKLFF. Written as DNA, the CDR3 is TGTGCCAGCTCACCAACCACGGGGATTGAAAAACTGTTTTTT.

The chain combines TRBV6-5 with TRBJ2-7, with TRBD2 identical over 8 bases. The CDR3 has 12 amino acids. V shed 6 bases and J 7 bases; nucleotides not matched to a gene: 5. The germline V gene has CDR1 MNHEY and CDR2 SVGAGI. CDR3 loop: CASSPGGGEQYF. In DNA form, the CDR3 reads TGTGCCAGCAGCCCGGGAGGGGGGGAGCAGTACTTC.

V and J are TRBV28 and TRBJ1-3; D is ambiguous. The CDR3 is 14 amino acids. The germline CDR1 and CDR2 sequences are MDHEN and SYDVKM. Trimming cost V 3 bases and J 0 bases, with 6 bases left between them. Here the CDR3 reads CASSFRGSGNTIYF. CDR3 nucleotide sequence: TGTGCCAGCAGTTTTCGGGGCTCTGGAAACACCATATATTTT.

The gene calls are TRBV24-1 and TRBJ2-3; 8 bases are a match to TRBD2. This CDR3 has 15 amino acids. Germline trimming cut 7 bases from V and 2 bases from J; bases unmatched to any gene: 7. Germline V gene data show CDR1 as KGHDR and CDR2 as SFDVKD. The chain's CDR3 is CATSAGGRPTDTQYF. As DNA, the CDR3 is TGTGCCACCAGCGCGGGAGGCCGTCCCACAGATACGCAGTATTTT.

The V and J genes are TRBV5-6 and TRBJ1-6; 7 bases agree with TRBD1. In germline, CDR1 is SGHDT, CDR2 YYEEEE. This CDR3 has 16 residues. J was trimmed by 7 bases and V by 4 bases; bases with no gene match: 11. CDR3 region: CASSLKTTGANSPLHF. The CDR3 region has the DNA TGTGCCAGCAGCCTCAAGACAACAGGGGCAAATTCACCCCTCCACTTT.

This clone was picked up a small number of times. CDR3 sequence (DNA): TGTGCCAGCAGCTTAGTGGGGCCAGGCTTTAATTCACCCCTCCACTTT. Its translation: CASSLVGPGFNSPLHF. The chain recombines TRBV7-2 with TRBJ1-6, with D perhaps TRBD1 (5 bases). The CDR3 is 16 amino acids. Germline CDR1 and CDR2: SGHTA and FQGNSA. With 1 base removed from V and 6 bases from J, the gap between germline ends came to 13 bases.

This sequence joins TRBV30 and TRBJ1-1, with a tentative D call TRBD1 (5 bases). The CDR3 consists of 16 residues. Per germline, CDR1 GTSNPN and CDR2 SVGIG (reference sequence). V lost 6 bases, J lost 4 bases, and 24 bases lay in between. The DNA for the CDR3 is TGTGCCTGCCCGGGAGGCGGCAGGGAATTCTCCACTGAAGCTTTCTTT. It translates to CACPGGGREFSTEAFF. Full variable domain (missing parts from reference TRBV30 and TRBJ1-1): SQTIHQWPATLVQPVGSPLSLECTVEGTSNPNLYWYRQAAGRGLQLLFYSVGIGQISSEVPQNLSASRPQDRQFILSSKKLLLSDSGFYLCACPGGGREFSTEAFFGQGTRLTVV.

CDR3 region: CASSTKKGGTEKSSYNEQFF. In nucleotides, the CDR3 is TGTGCCAGCAGCACGAAAAAGGGCGGGACGGAGAAGAGCTCCTACAATGAGCAGTTCTTC. V usage is TRBV21-1 and J usage is TRBJ2-1; the DNA was not compared with TRBD2, the D call given in the table. TRBV21-1 is a listed pseudogene. CDR3 size: 20 residues.

The chain recombines TRBV7-9 with TRBJ2-5; D might be TRBD1 (5 bases). Trimming stripped 1 base from V and 3 bases from J, with 12 bases between. The CDR3 contains 15 residues. The germline V gene has CDR1 SEHNR and CDR2 FQNEAQ (reference sequence). CDR3 bases: TGTGCCAGCAGCTTAGGGGGCAGTCCTAAAGAGACCCAGTACTTC. Translating it yields CASSLGGSPKETQYF.

J is TRBJ2-1 and V is TRBV5-5, with TRBD2 matching 9 bases. V trimming: 4 bases; J trimming: 3 bases; junction bases outside the gene matches: 14. Germline V gene data show CDR1 as SGHKS and CDR2 as YYEKEE (reference sequence). The CDR3 runs to 18 residues. CDR3: CASSPSIGLAGIYNEQFF. The CDR3 DNA is TGTGCCAGCAGCCCGTCGATTGGGCTAGCGGGGATCTACAATGAGCAGTTCTTC.

The V and J genes are TRBV2 and TRBJ2-5; TRBD1 aligns across 11 bases. The junction had 3 bases not matched to a gene; V was cut back by 5 bases and J by 4 bases. Germline V lookup: CDR1 SNHLY, CDR2 FYNNEI. This CDR3 has 14 amino acids. The CDR3 DNA sequence: TGTGCCAGCAGTCCCGGGACAGGGGGAGAGACCCAGTACTTC. This gives the protein CASSPGTGGETQYF.

This chain joins TRBV18 and TRBJ2-3, with 9 bases identical to TRBD1. Per germline, CDR1 KGHSH and CDR2 LQKENI. Germline trimming cut 2 bases from V and 3 bases from J; bases unmatched to any gene: 3. This CDR3 comprises 15 residues. The CDR3 reads CASSPAGQGTDTQYF. CDR3 bases: TGTGCCAGCTCACCAGCGGGACAGGGAACAGATACGCAGTATTTT.

This clone was found once. V is TRBV3-1 (or the pseudogene TRBV3-2) and J is TRBJ2-3; no clear D gene. Trimming took 0 bases from V and 2 from J, leaving 6 bases between them. The V gene's germline CDR1 is LGHDT and CDR2 YNNKEL (reference sequence). The CDR3 spans 14 residues. The CDR3 DNA reads as TGTGCCAGCAGCCAAGATGTAGACACAGATACGCAGTATTTT. Residues: CASSQDVDTDTQYF.

The V call is TRBV28, the J call TRBJ2-2; 10 bases are a match to TRBD1. The J segment lost 7 bases and the V segment lost 4 bases, leaving 12 bases of the junction unmatched. The length of the CDR3 is 17 residues. Germline loops: CDR1 MDHEN, CDR2 SYDVKM. CDR3 nucleotide sequence: TGTGCCAGCAGTTCCCTCGGACAGGGGGATCAGGACGGGGAGCTGTTTTTT. Its translation is CASSSLGQGDQDGELFF.

The chain has TRBV7-8 and TRBJ2-7; 14 positions agree with TRBD2. This CDR3 contains 15 residues. CDR1 SGHVS and CDR2 FQNEAQ come from the germline V gene. V lost 4 bases, J lost 6 bases, and 5 bases stayed unmatched. The DNA for the CDR3 is TGTGCCAGCAGCTCCAAGGGACTAGCGGGGGTCGAGCAGTACTTC. Amino acids: CASSSKGLAGVEQYF.

The V gene is TRBV6-5, the J gene TRBJ1-1; a weak D match, TRBD1 (6 bases). Germline-derived CDR1 and CDR2 are MNHEY and SVGAGI. The CDR3 contains 13 residues. V was shortened by 2 bases and J by 5 bases, with 9 bases between the two germline ends. The CDR3 DNA reads as TGTGCCAGCAGTTACCCTACAGGGACTGAAGCTTTCTTT. It encodes CASSYPTGTEAFF.

This clone has just one count. The V call is TRBV10-2, the J call TRBJ2-2; TRBD1 is a possible D gene (5 bases). V was cut by 7 bases and J by 0 bases, with 9 bases left in between. Germline loops: CDR1 WSHSY, CDR2 SAAADI. The CDR3 extends over 14 amino acids. The CDR3 DNA reads TGCGCCAGCATATGGACACCGAACACCGGGGAGCTGTTTTTT. Translated: CASIWTPNTGELFF.

This chain links TRBV11-3 with TRBJ2-7, with D possibly matching TRBD2 (5 bases). Germline V lookup: CDR1 SGHNT, CDR2 YENEEA. The CDR3 contains 16 residues. The V end lost 5 bases, the J end lost 3 bases, and 20 bases lay between the germline ends. The CDR3, as DNA: TGTGCCAGCAGCCCCCCCTCGGCCCCCGGGGTCTACGAGCAGTACTTC. It is translated as CASSPPSAPGVYEQYF.

The rearrangement uses TRBV5-1 and TRBJ1-2, with no clear D. The CDR3 is made up of 14 amino acids. Germline CDR1 and CDR2: SGHRS and YFSETQ. Trimming cost V 1 base and J 6 bases, with 13 bases left between them. Here the CDR3 reads CASSLMEGFHGYTF. DNA of the CDR3: TGCGCCAGCAGCTTGATGGAGGGTTTCCATGGCTACACCTTC.

This clone was found once. The chain is built from TRBV6-1 and TRBJ2-7, with 9 bases lining up with TRBD1. Germline V gene lookup returns CDR1 MNHNS and CDR2 SASEGT. With V trimmed by 3 bases and J by 6 bases, 12 bases remained unmatched. CDR3 length: 16 amino acids. DNA of the CDR3: TGTGCCAGCAGTGAGTTATCGGGGACAGGGTCATCCGAGCAGTACTTC. Its translation is CASSELSGTGSSEQYF.

This clone appeared a single time. This chain uses TRBV9 with TRBJ2-7; 10 nucleotides line up with TRBD2. Germline values: CDR1 SGDLS, CDR2 YYNGEE. Trimming at V came to 3 bases and at J to 2 bases, leaving 5 bases not matched to a gene. This CDR3 region has 15 residues. The CDR3 DNA is TGTGCCAGCAGCGCGCTAGCGGGGGCCGCCTACGAGCAGTACTTC. Encoded protein: CASSALAGAAYEQYF.

V is TRBV5-4 and J is TRBJ2-5; possible D gene TRBD1, 5 bases. Germline V CDR1 and CDR2: SGHNT, YYREEE (reference sequence). Trimming shortened V by 1 base and J by 4 bases, and 8 bases separated the two germline ends. The CDR3 length is 13 residues. The CDR3: CASSLWGAETQYF. In DNA, the CDR3 is TGTGCCAGCAGCTTGTGGGGCGCAGAGACCCAGTACTTC.

The chain combines TRBV7-6 with TRBJ2-4, with 9 bases matching TRBD1. The V gene's germline CDR1 is SGHVS and CDR2 FNYEAQ. CDR3 length equals 15 residues. V gave up 5 bases and J gave up 7 bases; unmatched junction bases: 9. DNA for the CDR3: TGTGCCAGCAGCGCCGCGACAGGGGGGTTGAACATTCAGTACTTC. It encodes CASSAATGGLNIQYF.

This clone was seen only a few times. The rearrangement uses TRBV28 and TRBJ1-3; 8 nucleotides match TRBD1. J was trimmed by 4 bases and V by 6 bases; bases with no gene match: 2. The CDR3 length is 13 residues. The germline V gene has CDR1 MDHEN and CDR2 SYDVKM. The CDR3 loop is CASRDRAGNTIYF. CDR3 nucleotides: TGTGCCAGCAGGGACAGGGCCGGAAACACCATATATTTT.

This chain links TRBV7-9 with TRBJ2-2; D may be TRBD2 (5 bases). The CDR3 contains 17 residues. From germline, CDR1 is SEHNR and CDR2 FQNEAQ (reference sequence). Trimming removed 5 bases from V and 5 bases from J, with 21 bases in between. Here the CDR3 reads CASSRQVGGPGTGELFF. Here the CDR3 DNA reads TGTGCCAGCAGCAGGCAGGTTGGCGGGCCCGGGACCGGGGAGCTGTTTTTT. The entire variable domain, with the rest obtained from reference TRBV7-9 and TRBJ2-2, is as follows: DTGVSQNPRHKITKRGQNVTFRCDPISEHNRLYWYRQTLGQGPEFLTYFQNEAQLEKSRLLSDRFSAERPKGSFSTLEIQRTEQGDSAMYLCASSRQVGGPGTGELFFGEGSRLTVL.

V usage is TRBV5-4 and J usage is TRBJ2-5; TRBD2 agrees at 10 bases. The CDR3 contains 14 residues. With V trimmed by 4 bases and J by 5 bases, 5 bases remained unmatched. Germline-derived CDR1 and CDR2 are SGHNT and YYREEE (reference sequence). The DNA for the CDR3 is TGTGCCAGCAGCCATAGCGGGAGGTGGGAGACCCAGTACTTC. This encodes CASSHSGRWETQYF. The full variable domain, its missing parts supplied by reference TRBV5-4 and TRBJ2-5, is ETGVTQSPTHLIKTRGQQVTLRCSSQSGHNTVSWYQQALGQGPQFIFQYYREEENGRGNFPPRFSGLQFPNYSSELNVNALELDDSALYLCASSHSGRWETQYFGPGTRLLVL.

For the CDR3, the DNA is TGTGCCAGCAGCCCAACCTTACAACTAGCCCACGAGCAGTACTTC. Residues: CASSPTLQLAHEQYF. The chain employs TRBV9 and TRBJ2-7; perhaps TRBD2 as D (6 bases). Between the trimmed V and J ends, which lost 4 bases and 5 bases, there was a span of 19 bases. The CDR3 has 15 residues. Germline CDR1 is SGDLS and CDR2 is YYNGEE.

This clone was found once. V is TRBV3-1 (or the pseudogene TRBV3-2) and J is TRBJ1-5; the D is unclear. The CDR3 consists of 14 residues. V lost 6 bases to trimming and J lost 7 bases, with 16 bases between them. CDR1 is LGHDT and CDR2 is YNNKEL in the germline V gene (reference sequence). Written as DNA, the CDR3 is TGTGCCAGCAGTCGTCCGGGGTTGGGACAGCCCCAGCATTTT. Protein: CASSRPGLGQPQHF.